Below are 4 T cell receptor beta chains sequenced from a single sample in a study of Ad26.COV2.S vaccination and SARS-CoV-2 variants. Treatment: over 15 received Ad26.COV2.S at low or high dose, single or two shots; about 5 received placebo; per-sample allocation not given. Day 63 after the first vaccine or placebo injection was the time point for sampling. Generated by immunoSEQ multiplex PCR, the TCRdb table keeps only in-frame clones and is missing some. The data contain about 410,000 clones, 92% of them singletons. Specimen: peripheral blood, collected in a trial of Ad26.COV2.S vaccine versus placebo. The source of these receptors is a person between 18 and 65 years old who received the Ad26.COV2.S COVID-19 vaccine or a placebo.

This chain connects TRBV6-6 to TRBJ1-2; D unclear. The CDR3 is made up of 14 amino acids. CDR1 and CDR2 from the germline V gene are MNHNY and SVGAGI (reference sequence). The germline V and J ends were trimmed by 3 bases and 8 bases, with 16 bases remaining between them. CDR3 DNA sequence: TGTGCCAGCAGTTATAGCGGGCAGTCGTCCGGCTACACCTTC. Translation: CASSYSGQSSGYTF.

The J gene is TRBJ1-4, the V gene TRBV7-8, with TRBD1 matching 9 bases. This CDR3 is built from 15 residues. CDR1 is SGHVS and CDR2 is FQNEAQ in the germline V gene. V was pared by 5 bases and J by 8 bases, with 9 bases of the junction left unmatched. The CDR3 bases are TGTGCCAGCAGCCTACCACAGGGGGCCTTGGAAAAACTGTTTTTT. This encodes CASSLPQGALEKLFF.

In its sample, this clone was seen a few times. The rearrangement joins TRBV19 to TRBJ2-3, with D unresolved. This CDR3 is 13 amino acids long. Trimming shortened V by 11 bases and J by 3 bases, and 15 bases separated the two germline ends. The germline CDR1 and CDR2 sequences are LNHDA and SQIVND (reference sequence). CDR3 sequence (DNA): TGTGCCTCCCGTGGTAGTTCAACAGATACGCAGTATTTT. This gives the protein CASRGSSTDTQYF.

The gene calls are TRBV4-1 and TRBJ1-5, with D unclear. This CDR3 is 15 amino acids long. The germline V gene encodes CDR1 MGHRA and CDR2 YSYEKL. With 4 bases removed from V and 2 bases from J, the gap between germline ends came to 12 bases. The CDR3 DNA reads as TGCGCCAGCAGCCCGAGAGCAGTGGGCAATCAGCCCCAGCATTTT. Its protein product is CASSPRAVGNQPQHF.